The 27 T cell receptor beta chains below were found in one sample sequenced in a study of T cell responses to AZD1222 COVID-19 vaccine. Clones were read by immunoSEQ multiplex PCR, and TCRdb kept only the in-frame ones, dropping some. The sample includes roughly 150,000 clones, about nine tenths of them seen just once. The sequencing used peripheral blood, collected 28 days after the second AZD1222 dose. These receptors originate from an adult who received the AZD1222 COVID-19 vaccine.

This chain connects TRBV9 to TRBJ2-2; D is uncertain. CDR3 length: 13 residues. V was cut by 3 bases and J by 4 bases, with 7 bases left in between. CDR1 and CDR2 (germline): SGDLS, YYNGEE. CDR3 nucleotides: TGTGCCAGCAGCGAGGGTACCACCGGGGAGCTGTTTTTT. This translates into CASSEGTTGELFF.

This sequence joins TRBV6-5 and TRBJ1-3; TRBD1 matches 7 bases. This CDR3 has 15 amino acids. J gave up 2 bases and V 4 bases, and 5 bases lay outside the gene matches. Germline CDR1 is MNHEY and CDR2 is SVGAGI. The CDR3 region has the DNA TGTGCCAGCAGTTTAGCGACAGGGACTGGAAACACCATATATTTT. Encoded protein: CASSLATGTGNTIYF.

V gene TRBV7-2 combines with J gene TRBJ2-3; D may be TRBD2 (6 bases). This CDR3 is built from 15 residues. The V gene lost 4 bases and the J gene lost 4 bases, with 15 bases spanning the gap. Germline CDR1 and CDR2: SGHTA and FQGNSA. CDR3 sequence (DNA): TGTGCCAGCAGCTCCCAAGGCGGGGAGGCAGATACGCAGTATTTT. It specifies CASSSQGGEADTQYF.

V gene TRBV5-6 combines with J gene TRBJ1-5; weak D call: TRBD1 (5 bases). CDR3 size: 18 residues. The germline V gene has CDR1 SGHDT and CDR2 YYEEEE. V lost 1 base and J 3 bases, leaving 20 bases between the germline ends. The CDR3 loop reads CASSLWGKGRATNQPQHF. The CDR3 coding sequence is TGTGCCAGCAGCTTGTGGGGTAAAGGCAGGGCTACCAATCAGCCCCAGCATTTT.

J is TRBJ2-7 and V is TRBV3-1 (or the pseudogene TRBV3-2); 9 positions agree with TRBD2. Germline CDR1 and CDR2: LGHDT and YNNKEL (reference sequence). V trimming: 4 bases; J trimming: 7 bases; junction bases outside the gene matches: 11. This CDR3 has 15 residues. CDR3 nucleotides: TGTGCCAGCAGCCCCCCGGGAGCGGGGGGTCGGGAGCAGTACTTC. The encoded protein is CASSPPGAGGREQYF.

The chain joins TRBV11-3 to TRBJ2-1; TRBD2 might be the D (6 bases). Germline assignment: CDR1 SGHNT and CDR2 YENEEA. V lost 5 bases and J 2 bases, leaving 16 bases between the germline ends. The CDR3 loop spans 16 amino acids. The CDR3 loop is CASSPSGPATYNEQFF. The CDR3 DNA reads TGTGCCAGCAGCCCCAGCGGGCCGGCCACCTACAATGAGCAGTTCTTC.

The CDR3 coding sequence is TGCGCCAGCAGCTTGGTGGGGACTAGCGGCACAGATACGCAGTATTTT. It translates to CASSLVGTSGTDTQYF. The V call is TRBV5-1, the J call TRBJ2-3; 10 nucleotides agree with TRBD2. V was clipped by 0 bases and J by 1 base; unmatched bases: 2. This CDR3 region has 16 residues. The V gene's germline CDR1 is SGHRS and CDR2 YFSETQ.

This clone was counted a single time. The chain links TRBV3-1 (or the pseudogene TRBV3-2) to TRBJ1-2; 10 nucleotides line up with TRBD1. The V gene's germline CDR1 is LGHDT and CDR2 YNNKEL (reference sequence). J was trimmed by 8 bases and V by 1 base; bases with no gene match: 13. This CDR3 has 17 amino acids. CDR3 coding DNA: TGTGCCAGCAGCCAAGTCCGGGACAGGGGTTCTTACGGCGGCTACACCTTC. As protein: CASSQVRDRGSYGGYTF.

In regard to this clone: The sample holds other DNA sequences that translate to the same CDR3. This CDR3 is CASDGGGTNEKLFF. CDR3 nucleotides: TGTGCCAGCGATGGAGGTGGCACTAATGAAAAACTGTTTTTT. The chain is built from TRBV28 and TRBJ1-4; D not certain. The CDR3 extends over 14 amino acids. The ends were cut back, 8 bases at V and 2 bases at J, with 12 bases in the middle. The germline CDR1 and CDR2 sequences are MDHEN and SYDVKM.

This sequence joins TRBV7-8 and TRBJ2-7; D is unresolved. The CDR3 contains 12 residues. The germline V gene encodes CDR1 SGHVS and CDR2 FQNEAQ. Deletions cut 5 bases from V and 2 bases from J, with 7 bases between. CDR3 nucleotide sequence: TGTGCCAGCAGCCTTAGTGCCTACGAGCAGTACTTC. Amino acids: CASSLSAYEQYF. Full variable domain (rest looked up from reference TRBV7-8 and TRBJ2-7): GAGVSQSPRYKVAKRGQDVALRCDPISGHVSLFWYQQALGQGPEFLTYFQNEAQLDKSGLPSDRFFAERPEGSVSTLKIQRTQQEDSAVYLCASSLSAYEQYFGPGTRLTVT.

The chain joins TRBV27 to TRBJ2-5; 7 positions agree with TRBD1. CDR1 MNHEY and CDR2 SMNVEV come from the germline V gene (reference sequence). This CDR3 has 15 amino acids. Germline trimming cut 3 bases from V and 5 bases from J; bases unmatched to any gene: 9. CDR3 amino acids: CASSFGAGGTETQYF. The CDR3 nucleotides are TGTGCCAGCAGTTTCGGGGCAGGGGGTACGGAGACCCAGTACTTC.

The V and J genes are TRBV23-1 and TRBJ1-1; perhaps TRBD1 as D (6 bases). TRBV23-1 is given ORF status, its function remaining uncertain. The CDR3 contains 13 residues. V gave up 2 bases and J gave up 5 bases, with 9 bases separating them. The CDR3 coding sequence is TGCGCCAGCAGTCAACAGGGGACGACTGAAGCTTTCTTT. Amino acids: CASSQQGTTEAFF.

This sequence joins TRBV27 and TRBJ2-1; 7 bases are shared with TRBD2. The CDR3 consists of 20 residues. In germline, CDR1 is MNHEY, CDR2 SMNVEV (reference sequence). After removal of 4 bases from V and 0 bases from J, the junction contained 18 bases not matched to a gene. CDR3 sequence: CASSSGPSAGLRSSYNEQFF. CDR3 DNA sequence: TGTGCCAGCAGTTCGGGCCCCTCAGCGGGACTACGTTCCTCCTACAATGAGCAGTTCTTC.

The J gene is TRBJ1-1, the V gene TRBV28, with TRBD1 as a possible D gene (6 bases). Germline assignment: CDR1 MDHEN and CDR2 SYDVKM. The germline V and J ends were trimmed by 6 bases and 10 bases, with 15 bases remaining between them. There are 12 residues in the CDR3. The CDR3 is CASRVQGFLAFF. CDR3 nucleotides: TGTGCCAGCAGGGTACAGGGATTCTTAGCTTTCTTT. Looking up the rest from reference TRBV28 and TRBJ1-1 gives the full variable domain: DVKVTQSSRYLVKRTGEKVFLECVQDMDHENMFWYRQDPGLGLRLIYFSYDVKMKEKGDIPEGYSVSREKKERFSLILESASTNQTSMYLCASRVQGFLAFFGQGTRLTVV.

The V and J genes are TRBV5-4 and TRBJ1-2; D gene uncertain. Germline V gene data show CDR1 as SGHNT and CDR2 as YYREEE (reference sequence). The V end was cut by 0 bases, the J end by 5 bases, with 11 bases between. CDR3 length: 14 residues. CDR3 sequence: CASSLERPGYGYTF. CDR3 nucleotide sequence: TGTGCCAGCAGCTTGGAGCGGCCTGGGTATGGCTACACCTTC.

The chain couples TRBV6-2 or TRBV6-3 to TRBJ2-5, with 12 bases matching TRBD2. The junction had 3 bases not matched to a gene; V was cut back by 4 bases and J by 3 bases. CDR3 size: 15 residues. Germline-derived CDR1 and CDR2 are MNHEY and SVGEGT. The CDR3 sequence: CASSSWTSGKETQYF. Here the CDR3 DNA reads TGTGCCAGCAGTTCCTGGACTAGCGGGAAAGAGACCCAGTACTTC.

The V gene is TRBV2, the J gene TRBJ1-5; TRBD1 might be the D (5 bases). V shed 2 bases and J shed 3 bases, with 11 bases lying between them. CDR1 is SNHLY and CDR2 is FYNNEI in the germline V gene. The CDR3 contains 15 residues. The CDR3 region is CASSESRGNNQPQHF. CDR3 nucleotide sequence: TGTGCCAGCAGTGAATCTAGGGGTAACAATCAGCCCCAGCATTTT.

This chain joins TRBV15 and TRBJ2-2, with D unresolved. Germline V gene lookup returns CDR1 LNHNV and CDR2 YYDKDF (reference sequence). Trimming pared 1 base from V and 2 bases from J, leaving 11 bases between. The CDR3 is 16 amino acids. CDR3 sequence: CATSRGGLSNTGELFF. The CDR3 DNA reads as TGTGCCACCAGCAGAGGAGGCCTCTCTAACACCGGGGAGCTGTTTTTT.

The chain employs TRBV30 and TRBJ2-7, with TRBD2 matching over 10 bases. The CDR3 totals 16 residues. With V trimmed by 3 bases and J by 3 bases, 11 bases remained unmatched. The germline gives CDR1 GTSNPN, CDR2 SVGIG (reference sequence). The CDR3 DNA is TGTGCCTGGAGCCTGCCCCAGCGGGAGGGCGGCTACGAGCAGTACTTC. This translates into CAWSLPQREGGYEQYF. The whole variable domain, remainder taken from reference TRBV30 and TRBJ2-7, is SQTIHQWPATLVQPVGSPLSLECTVEGTSNPNLYWYRQAAGRGLQLLFYSVGIGQISSEVPQNLSASRPQDRQFILSSKKLLLSDSGFYLCAWSLPQREGGYEQYFGPGTRLTVT.

The chain recombines TRBV6-5 with TRBJ1-1, with 11 bases fitting TRBD1. With 5 bases clipped from V and 10 bases from J, the junction kept 9 bases outside the gene matches. The CDR3 spans 14 residues. The V gene's germline CDR1 is MNHEY and CDR2 SVGAGI. The CDR3 DNA sequence: TGTGCCAGCAGTACACCTCCGGGACAGGGGGGAGCTTTCTTT. This encodes CASSTPPGQGGAFF.

The J gene is TRBJ1-1, the V gene TRBV29-1; maybe TRBD1 (5 bases). The CDR3 runs 11 residues. The germline CDR1 and CDR2 sequences are SQVTM and ANQGSEA. V was trimmed by 7 bases and J by 8 bases, leaving 14 bases between them. The CDR3 DNA follows: TGCAGCGCCTTCCGGGGGGTCGAAGCTTTCTTT. The encoded protein is CSAFRGVEAFF.

The chain uses TRBV2 and TRBJ2-2; D call uncertain. The germline V gene has CDR1 SNHLY and CDR2 FYNNEI. Trimming took 7 bases from V and 4 from J, leaving 7 bases between them. The CDR3 extends over 12 amino acids. CDR3 nucleotide sequence: TGTGCCAGCAATCTGGGCACCGGGGAGCTGTTTTTT. Encoded protein: CASNLGTGELFF.

This clone was seen only once. CDR3 residues: CASEGNTDTQYF. The CDR3 nucleotides are TGTGCATCAGAGGGCAACACAGATACGCAGTATTTT. The chain couples TRBV6-5 to TRBJ2-3, with D tentatively TRBD2 (5 bases). This CDR3 is built from 12 residues. Germline V gene lookup returns CDR1 MNHEY and CDR2 SVGAGI.

The chain uses TRBV28 and TRBJ1-1; D is unresolved. Looked up from germline, CDR1 is MDHEN and CDR2 is SYDVKM. This CDR3 has 11 amino acids. V gave up 5 bases and J gave up 4 bases, with 5 bases separating them. The DNA of the CDR3 is TGTGCCAGCAGTGGGGTCACTGAAGCTTTCTTT. It is translated as CASSGVTEAFF.

CDR3 coding DNA: TGTGCCAGCAGCTTAGTTTCTGGATTCGGGAGCAATCAGCCCCAGCATTTT. Translation: CASSLVSGFGSNQPQHF. The chain uses TRBV7-2 and TRBJ1-5, with D uncertain. Germline lookup yields CDR1 SGHTA and CDR2 FQGNSA. V was cut by 1 base and J by 1 base, with 14 bases left in between. This CDR3 has 17 residues. Drawing the rest from reference TRBV7-2 and TRBJ1-5, the complete variable domain is GAGVSQSPSNKVTEKGKDVELRCDPISGHTALYWYRQSLGQGLEFLIYFQGNSAPDKSGLPSDRFSAERTGGSVSTLTIQRTQQEDSAVYLCASSLVSGFGSNQPQHFGDGTRLSIL.

The J gene is TRBJ2-5, the V gene TRBV5-1; possibly TRBD1 for D (6 bases). Germline CDR1 SGHRS, CDR2 YFSETQ. The V and J ends lost 1 base and 5 bases respectively, with 12 bases between them. The length of the CDR3 is 14 residues. CDR3 nucleotide sequence: TGCGCCAGCAGCTTGACAGGGAGATTTGAGACCCAGTACTTC. It codes for CASSLTGRFETQYF.

The rearrangement uses TRBV11-3 and TRBJ2-5, with D perhaps matching TRBD2 (5 bases). CDR3 length: 13 residues. The germline V gene encodes CDR1 SGHNT and CDR2 YENEEA. V lost 5 bases to trimming and J lost 2 bases, with 9 bases between them. The CDR3: CASSPRGQETQYF. The CDR3 DNA sequence: TGTGCCAGCAGCCCCCGCGGGCAAGAGACCCAGTACTTC. The complete variable domain, with remaining parts taken from reference TRBV11-3 and TRBJ2-5, reads EAGVVQSPRYKIIEKKQPVAFWCNPISGHNTLYWYLQNLGQGPELLIRYENEEAVDDSQLPKDRFSAERLKGVDSTLKIQPAELGDSAVYLCASSPRGQETQYFGPGTRLLVL.